Below, 31 T cell receptor beta chains from the same sample are listed, as sequenced in a study of beta chain features in type 1 diabetes. The whole isolated RNA underwent reverse transcription, so sequencing captured expressed TCRB transcripts. The repertoire was sequenced with immunoSEQ multiplex PCR; TCRdb's copy has only in-frame clones and lacks some. The data show roughly 700,000 clones, 13% seen once. The antigens these receptors bind are not known. Study outcomes and limitations: In all four CD4+ subsets, TCRB CDR3 length was significantly, moderately reduced in type 1 diabetes.

What was sequenced was naive CD4+ T cells from blood. Receptor source: a man aged 18 to 29 with type 1 diabetes.

The rearrangement uses TRBV7-9 and TRBJ2-1, with D unresolved. CDR1 and CDR2 (germline): SEHNR, FQNEAQ (reference sequence). V was shortened by 3 bases and J by 2 bases, with 8 bases between the two germline ends. The CDR3 is 14 amino acids. In nucleotides, the CDR3 is TGTGCCAGCAGCTTGGACCACGCCTACAATGAGCAGTTCTTC. Translating gives CASSLDHAYNEQFF.

On this clone itself: The sample carries other DNA sequences with the same CDR3. The chain recombines TRBV5-4 with TRBJ2-3, with D possibly being TRBD2 (7 bases). Trimming shortened V by 0 bases and J by 1 base, and 9 bases separated the two germline ends. The CDR3 is 15 amino acids. From germline, CDR1 is SGHNT and CDR2 YYREEE (reference sequence). The CDR3 coding sequence is TGTGCCAGCAGCTTGGCGGGGGGCCGCACAGATACGCAGTATTTT. Translated: CASSLAGGRTDTQYF.

The chain combines TRBV7-2 with TRBJ1-6; 7 nucleotides agree with TRBD1. The CDR3 loop spans 15 amino acids. Germline trimming cut 5 bases from V and 7 bases from J; bases unmatched to any gene: 8. The germline V gene encodes CDR1 SGHTA and CDR2 FQGNSA. The CDR3 sequence: CASSPSRDRNSPLHF. CDR3 sequence (DNA): TGTGCCAGCAGCCCGTCCCGGGACAGAAATTCACCCCTCCACTTT.

This clone has just a few counts. The rearrangement joins TRBV27 to TRBJ2-1, with D maybe TRBD2 (5 bases). Trimming removed 3 bases at V and 6 bases at J, with 9 bases between. This CDR3 has 13 residues. CDR1 and CDR2 (germline): MNHEY, SMNVEV (reference sequence). The CDR3 spells CASSFTSSNEQFF. CDR3 nucleotide sequence: TGTGCCAGCAGTTTTACTAGTTCCAATGAGCAGTTCTTC.

This clone was observed a few times. V is TRBV10-2 and J is TRBJ2-3; D is ambiguous. The CDR3 spans 12 residues. Trimming shortened V by 7 bases and J by 5 bases, and 10 bases separated the two germline ends. Germline loops: CDR1 WSHSY, CDR2 SAAADI. CDR3 bases: TGCGCCAGCACCGGGTCCGGAGATACGCAGTATTTT. This sequence encodes CASTGSGDTQYF.

This clone occurred a few times. J is TRBJ1-4 and V is TRBV5-1, with 7 bases identical to TRBD1. Looked up from germline, CDR1 is SGHRS and CDR2 is YFSETQ. This CDR3 has 14 residues. The trim removed 0 bases at V and 8 bases at J, leaving 4 bases unmatched. CDR3 amino acids: CASSLAGTEEKLFF. DNA for the CDR3: TGCGCCAGCAGCTTGGCCGGGACAGAAGAAAAACTGTTTTTT.

The chain combines TRBV5-1 with TRBJ1-1; 9 bases are a match to TRBD1. Germline V gene sequence: CDR1 SGHRS, CDR2 YFSETQ. J gave up 3 bases and V 4 bases, and 7 bases lay outside the gene matches. The CDR3 spans 15 residues. The CDR3 reads CASSPRDRADTEAFF. The CDR3 bases are TGCGCCAGCAGCCCCCGGGACAGGGCGGACACTGAAGCTTTCTTT.

The chain uses TRBV30 and TRBJ2-7; possible D gene TRBD2, 5 bases. V gave up 2 bases and J gave up 0 bases, with 8 bases separating them. The CDR3 extends over 13 amino acids. CDR1 is GTSNPN, CDR2 SVGIG, per germline (reference sequence). The CDR3 region has the DNA TGTGCCTGGAGTAACGGGGACTCCTACGAGCAGTACTTC. As protein: CAWSNGDSYEQYF. Combining the CDR3 with reference TRBV30 and TRBJ2-7 gives the whole variable domain SQTIHQWPATLVQPVGSPLSLECTVEGTSNPNLYWYRQAAGRGLQLLFYSVGIGQISSEVPQNLSASRPQDRQFILSSKKLLLSDSGFYLCAWSNGDSYEQYFGPGTRLTVT.

The chain recombines TRBV30 with TRBJ2-6; TRBD1 or TRBD2 may be the D gene (6 bases each). Germline V gives CDR1 GTSNPN, CDR2 SVGIG (reference sequence). The CDR3 totals 17 residues. Trimming pared 5 bases from V and 0 bases from J, leaving 17 bases between. The CDR3 coding sequence is TGTGCCTGGGGGGGGCCCCTGATTAGCTCTGGGGCCAACGTCCTGACTTTC. The encoded protein is CAWGGPLISSGANVLTF.

The gene calls are TRBV7-9 and TRBJ2-2; the match to TRBD1 covers 11 bases. Germline V gene lookup returns CDR1 SEHNR and CDR2 FQNEAQ (reference sequence). This CDR3 spans 14 amino acids. The V gene end was trimmed by 9 bases and the J gene end by 4 bases; junction bases not matched to a gene: 4. CDR3 sequence (DNA): TGTGCCAGTACCGGGACAGGGGGCACCGGGGAGCTGTTTTTT. As protein: CASTGTGGTGELFF.

The CDR3 here is CASSLTADVYNEQFF. In DNA, the CDR3 is TGTGCCAGCAGCTTAACAGCAGACGTCTACAATGAGCAGTTCTTC. The J gene is TRBJ2-1, the V gene TRBV7-9; no definite D call. V lost 2 bases and J 3 bases, leaving 11 bases between the germline ends. CDR3 length: 15 residues. The V gene's germline CDR1 is SEHNR and CDR2 FQNEAQ (reference sequence).

CDR3 amino acids: CASSRGGYNQPQHF. Written as DNA, the CDR3 is TGTGCCAGCAGCCGGGGGGGTTACAATCAGCCCCAGCATTTT. The chain links TRBV7-9 to TRBJ1-5; D possibly corresponds to TRBD1 (5 bases). This CDR3 comprises 14 residues. V was pared by 5 bases and J by 3 bases, with 11 bases between. Germline assignment: CDR1 SEHNR and CDR2 FQNEAQ (reference sequence).

This clone turned up a few times. The gene calls are TRBV14 and TRBJ2-7; D gene ambiguous. The V end lost 3 bases, the J end lost 5 bases, and 5 bases lay between the germline ends. The length of the CDR3 is 11 residues. Germline V gene lookup returns CDR1 SGHDN and CDR2 FVKESK. CDR3 amino acids: CASSQYHEQYF. For the CDR3, the DNA is TGTGCCAGCAGCCAGTATCACGAGCAGTACTTC.

The chain links TRBV2 to TRBJ2-7; D gene unclear. Germline V gives CDR1 SNHLY, CDR2 FYNNEI. Trimming shortened V by 8 bases and J by 3 bases, and 14 bases separated the two germline ends. CDR3 length equals 13 residues. CDR3 residues: CASAIEALYEQYF. The CDR3 DNA is TGTGCCAGCGCCATCGAGGCTCTCTACGAGCAGTACTTC.

V and J are TRBV29-1 and TRBJ2-1; 7 nucleotides align to TRBD1. Germline trimming cut 5 bases from V and 1 base from J; bases unmatched to any gene: 8. Germline values: CDR1 SQVTM, CDR2 ANQGSEA. CDR3 length: 15 amino acids. The CDR3 DNA sequence: TGCAGCGTTCTCCTGACAGGGAAGTCCTACAATGAGCAGTTCTTC. Its translation is CSVLLTGKSYNEQFF.

This clone has more than one count but fewer than ten. V gene TRBV25-1 combines with J gene TRBJ2-7; the match to TRBD1 covers 7 bases. CDR1 is MGHDK, CDR2 SYGVNS, per germline. There are 14 residues in the CDR3. Trimming at V came to 3 bases and at J to 1 base, leaving 3 bases not matched to a gene. The CDR3 sequence: CASSEPDRSYEQYF. The CDR3 DNA sequence: TGTGCCAGCAGTGAGCCGGACAGGTCCTACGAGCAGTACTTC.

This sequence joins TRBV5-1 and TRBJ1-3, with D hard to call. This CDR3 contains 15 residues. Per germline, CDR1 SGHRS and CDR2 YFSETQ. Trimming shortened V by 2 bases and J by 0 bases, and 9 bases separated the two germline ends. CDR3 DNA sequence: TGCGCCAGCAGCTTCTCGTCCCTCTCTGGAAACACCATATATTTT. This codes for CASSFSSLSGNTIYF. The full variable domain, in which reference TRBV5-1 and TRBJ1-3 provide the parts outside the CDR3, is KAGVTQTPRYLIKTRGQQVTLSCSPISGHRSVSWYQQTPGQGLQFLFEYFSETQRNKGNFPGRFSGRQFSNSRSEMNVSTLELGDSALYLCASSFSSLSGNTIYFGEGSWLTVV.

The table lists this clone with a few counts. V gene TRBV10-2 combines with J gene TRBJ2-3, with 9 positions matching TRBD1. The germline gives CDR1 WSHSY, CDR2 SAAADI. The J segment lost 6 bases and the V segment lost 6 bases, leaving 4 bases of the junction unmatched. The CDR3 has 13 residues. As DNA, the CDR3 is TGCGCCAGCAGCAGACAGGGGGTGGATACGCAGTATTTT. Residues: CASSRQGVDTQYF.

The rearrangement joins TRBV7-8 to TRBJ1-1, with TRBD1 as a possible D gene (6 bases). The CDR3 is 14 amino acids. Trimming removed 6 bases at V and 0 bases at J, with 11 bases between. Germline-derived CDR1 and CDR2 are SGHVS and FQNEAQ. As DNA, the CDR3 is TGTGCCAGCAGGCCGACAGGATTGAACACTGAAGCTTTCTTT. It encodes CASRPTGLNTEAFF.

This clone showed up just a few times. The chain carries TRBV25-1 and TRBJ1-2, with D hard to call. CDR1 and CDR2 (germline): MGHDK, SYGVNS. The CDR3 runs 11 residues. V was trimmed by 7 bases and J by 7 bases, leaving 10 bases between them. The CDR3, as DNA: TGTGCCAGCAAAGACTCGGGTGGCTACACCTTC. Its translation is CASKDSGGYTF.

The V gene is TRBV5-1, the J gene TRBJ1-3; weak D call: TRBD1 (5 bases). The CDR3 runs 17 residues. Germline CDR1 SGHRS, CDR2 YFSETQ. Trimming removed 0 bases at V and 3 bases at J, with 16 bases between. In DNA, the CDR3 is TGCGCCAGCAGCTTGGTTTCCAGGGTTGAAAATGGAAACACCATATATTTT. It specifies CASSLVSRVENGNTIYF.

This clone showed up just a few times. V gene TRBV5-1 combines with J gene TRBJ2-5, with D maybe TRBD2 (6 bases). Trimming took 0 bases from V and 5 from J, leaving 14 bases between them. The germline gives CDR1 SGHRS, CDR2 YFSETQ. The CDR3 is 15 residues long. The CDR3 nucleotides read TGCGCCAGCAGCTTGGGGGACTCCGGAGGGGAGACCCAGTACTTC. Amino acids: CASSLGDSGGETQYF.

This chain links TRBV18 with TRBJ2-1, with 8 bases lining up with TRBD1. V dropped 1 base and J dropped 8; count of bases not matched to a gene: 13. CDR1 KGHSH and CDR2 LQKENI come from the germline V gene. This CDR3 comprises 17 residues. CDR3 DNA sequence: TGTGCCAGCTCACCACTACCTAACAGGGGGTTAGTGGATGAGCAGTTCTTC. It is translated as CASSPLPNRGLVDEQFF.

The chain recombines TRBV5-1 with TRBJ2-7, with TRBD1 matching over 9 bases. CDR3 length: 14 amino acids. Germline CDR1 reads SGHRS; CDR2 reads YFSETQ. With 6 bases clipped from V and 3 bases from J, the junction kept 7 bases outside the gene matches. CDR3 protein: CASTVLGQGYEQYF. In DNA form, the CDR3 reads TGCGCCAGCACGGTGTTGGGACAGGGCTACGAGCAGTACTTC.

This clone was seen only a few times. This chain links TRBV25-1 with TRBJ2-7; TRBD1 is a possible D gene (5 bases). Germline CDR1 is MGHDK and CDR2 is SYGVNS. V lost 1 base and J lost 2, with 15 bases in between. The CDR3 is made up of 16 amino acids. The CDR3 coding sequence is TGTGCCAGCAGTGAATTGGGGCAGATTCATACCTACGAGCAGTACTTC. Translation gives CASSELGQIHTYEQYF.

V is TRBV14 and J is TRBJ2-1; no clear D. Germline V CDR1 and CDR2: SGHDN, FVKESK. The CDR3 has 14 amino acids. Trimming removed 2 bases at V and 5 bases at J, with 10 bases between. This CDR3 is CASSQSGPHNEQFF. DNA for the CDR3: TGTGCCAGCAGCCAATCGGGCCCTCACAATGAGCAGTTCTTC.

As to this clone: Other DNA variants within this sample encode the same CDR3. The chain is built from TRBV30 and TRBJ1-5; D possibly corresponds to TRBD1 (5 bases). The germline V gene has CDR1 GTSNPN and CDR2 SVGIG (reference sequence). There are 13 residues in the CDR3. V lost 2 bases and J lost 4, with 9 bases in between. The CDR3 DNA reads as TGTGCCTGGAGTCGGGGGTCTAATCAGCCCCAGCATTTT. Translation gives CAWSRGSNQPQHF.

Concerning this clone: The sample contains more than one DNA sequence encoding this CDR3. The chain has TRBV6-1 and TRBJ2-7; D is undetermined. The CDR3 is 11 amino acids. Trimming cost V 3 bases and J 3 bases, with 3 bases left between them. Germline CDR1 is MNHNS and CDR2 is SASEGT. This CDR3 is CASSDDYEQYF. The CDR3 coding sequence is TGTGCCAGCAGTGACGACTACGAGCAGTACTTC.

As DNA, the CDR3 is TGTGCCAGCAGCCCCACCGGGACTAGCGGTGGATACAATGAGCAGTTCTTC. Protein: CASSPTGTSGGYNEQFF. The gene calls are TRBV9 and TRBJ2-1; 11 nucleotides align to TRBD2. CDR1 is SGDLS and CDR2 is YYNGEE in the germline V gene. With V trimmed by 4 bases and J by 4 bases, 10 bases remained unmatched. This CDR3 comprises 17 residues.

V gene TRBV7-8 combines with J gene TRBJ2-1; the D gene is possibly TRBD1 (5 bases). The CDR3 covers 15 residues. V was shortened by 1 base and J by 0 bases, with 7 bases between the two germline ends. Germline lookup yields CDR1 SGHVS and CDR2 FQNEAQ. DNA for the CDR3: TGTGCCAGCAGCTTAGAAGGGGTCTCCTACAATGAGCAGTTCTTC. Protein product: CASSLEGVSYNEQFF.

This clone was picked up a small number of times. This chain links TRBV2 with TRBJ1-3; no firm D call. Trimming took 4 bases from V and 0 from J, leaving 4 bases between them. The CDR3 contains 13 residues. CDR1 and CDR2 (germline): SNHLY, FYNNEI. The CDR3 DNA reads TGTGCCAGCAGTGTCAGCTCTGGAAACACCATATATTTT. Translating it yields CASSVSSGNTIYF.